Each of the 3 T cell receptor beta chains below was sequenced from the same sample in a study of T cell therapy after organ transplantation. Which antigens these TCRs recognize remains unknown. Sequencing used immunoSEQ multiplex PCR; TCRdb keeps in-frame clones, though not all of them. This sample has about 48,000 clones; around 93% occur once, and the top ten carry approximately 3.4%. The sample was CD8+ T cells from blood, taken before autologous CMV-specific T cell therapy. All receptors come from a human patient who had received a solid organ transplant and had CMV disease.

The J gene is TRBJ1-5, the V gene TRBV19; D is undetermined. The length of the CDR3 is 14 residues. Trimming left V 5 bases short and J 3 bases short, with 11 bases between. Germline V gene sequence: CDR1 LNHDA, CDR2 SQIVND (reference sequence). CDR3 DNA: TGTGCCAGTAGTGCGGAGGACCCCAATCAGCCCCAGCATTTT. Translated: CASSAEDPNQPQHF.

This clone occurred a few times. The CDR3 DNA reads TGTGCCATCAGGCAGGGAAACGTGGACACTGAAGCTTTCTTT. This translates into CAIRQGNVDTEAFF. The chain has TRBV10-3 and TRBJ1-1; possibly TRBD1 for D (5 bases). CDR1 is ENHRY and CDR2 is SYGVKD in the germline V gene. The CDR3 has 14 amino acids. The V end lost 6 bases, the J end lost 3 bases, and 14 bases lay between the germline ends.

V gene TRBV6-4 combines with J gene TRBJ2-2, with D perhaps TRBD2 (7 bases). With 3 bases removed from V and 4 bases from J, the gap between germline ends came to 9 bases. This CDR3 is built from 14 residues. Looked up from germline, CDR1 is MRHNA and CDR2 is SNTAGT. CDR3: CASSERGGTGELFF. The CDR3 bases are TGTGCCAGCAGTGAGAGGGGGGGCACCGGGGAGCTGTTTTTT.